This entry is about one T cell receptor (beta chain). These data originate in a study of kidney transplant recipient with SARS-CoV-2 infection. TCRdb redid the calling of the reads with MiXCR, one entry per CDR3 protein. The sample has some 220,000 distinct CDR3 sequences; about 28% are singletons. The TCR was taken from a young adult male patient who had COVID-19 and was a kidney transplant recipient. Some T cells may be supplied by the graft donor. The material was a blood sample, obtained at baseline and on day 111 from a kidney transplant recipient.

The CDR3 sequence: CASSRTGTSGTDTQYF. The CDR3 bases are TGCGCCAGCAGCCGAACCGGGACTAGCGGTACAGATACGCAGTATTTT. This chain uses TRBV4-3 with TRBJ2-3, with 11 bases matching TRBD2. The J segment lost 3 bases and the V segment lost 4 bases, leaving 6 bases of the junction unmatched. The germline gives CDR1 LGHNA, CDR2 YSLEER. The length of the CDR3 is 16 residues.